A single sample is the source of the 3 T cell receptor beta chains below, sequenced in a study of a mutant IDH1 vaccine in newly diagnosed glioma. Method: immunoSEQ multiplex PCR; TCRdb's copy keeps in-frame clones and lacks some. Of tens of thousands of clones in the sample, roughly 71% were seen once. No antigen is known for these receptors. Time point: week 47, end of study. Vaccination comprised doses that each held 300 ug of mutant IDH1 20-mer peptide, plus topical imiquimod. The sample in question was PBMCs, obtained from a glioma patient whose treatment included an IDH1 peptide vaccine. These receptors all stem from a man between 35 and 55 years old with glioma.

This sequence joins TRBV6-4 and TRBJ2-2, with D perhaps TRBD1 or TRBD2 (5 bases each). Germline V gene lookup returns CDR1 MRHNA and CDR2 SNTAGT. The V end lost 2 bases, the J end lost 2 bases, and 12 bases lay between the germline ends. This CDR3 is built from 16 residues. The CDR3 region has the DNA TGTGCCAGCAGTGACAGTGCCGGGACCAACACCGGGGAGCTGTTTTTT. Protein product: CASSDSAGTNTGELFF.

A few counts support this clone. J is TRBJ1-5 and V is TRBV5-4; D gene uncertain. Trimming took off 2 bases at V and 9 bases at J, with 12 bases between the two ends. CDR1 and CDR2 from the germline V gene are SGHNT and YYREEE (reference sequence). There are 13 residues in the CDR3. The CDR3 DNA is TGTGCCAGCAGCTTAAGGGCAGACGGGCCCCAGCATTTT. Its translation is CASSLRADGPQHF.

The chain uses TRBV6-6 and TRBJ1-2; D gene uncertain. CDR1 MNHNY and CDR2 SVGAGI come from the germline V gene (reference sequence). V gave up 6 bases and J gave up 0 bases, with 11 bases separating them. The CDR3 runs 14 residues. CDR3 sequence: CASSRPGSNYGYTF. The CDR3 nucleotides are TGTGCCAGCAGCCGCCCGGGGTCTAACTATGGCTACACCTTC.